The 14 T cell receptor beta chains below come from one sample, sequenced in a study of T cell changes during pregnancy in multiple sclerosis. This table comes from immunoSEQ multiplex PCR, and its TCRdb copy is limited to in-frame clones, with some not included. The data contain roughly 49,000 clones, more than 85% of them singletons. Source: CD8+ T cells from peripheral blood mononuclear cells, taken in the first trimester of pregnancy. The receptors originated from a female donor with multiple sclerosis, enrolled in a pregnancy study.

The chain joins TRBV7-9 to TRBJ2-1; the match to TRBD2 covers 7 bases. The germline V gene encodes CDR1 SEHNR and CDR2 FQNEAQ (reference sequence). V shed 3 bases and J 5 bases; nucleotides not matched to a gene: 7. This CDR3 has 15 residues. The CDR3 DNA is TGTGCCAGCAGCTTCTCGCGGGAGAACAACAATGAGCAGTTCTTC. It yields the protein CASSFSRENNNEQFF.

CDR3 nucleotide sequence: TGTGCCAGCAGCCAGACAGGGGGCGCGTCCCCATGGAGGGGCTACACCTTC. Encoded protein: CASSQTGGASPWRGYTF. The chain is built from TRBV7-2 and TRBJ1-2, with 10 nucleotides matching TRBD1. Germline CDR1 SGHTA, CDR2 FQGNSA. J gave up 8 bases and V 5 bases, and 17 bases lay outside the gene matches. CDR3 size: 17 residues.

This clone was picked up one time. V is TRBV6-5 and J is TRBJ1-1; tentatively, D is TRBD1 (6 bases). The CDR3 is 12 amino acids. Germline values: CDR1 MNHEY, CDR2 SVGAGI. The ends were cut back, 5 bases at V and 5 bases at J, with 9 bases in the middle. CDR3 loop: CASSPDRTEAFF. For the CDR3, the DNA is TGTGCCAGCAGTCCAGACAGGACTGAAGCTTTCTTT.

The rearrangement uses TRBV4-1 and TRBJ1-4; 7 nucleotides line up with TRBD1. Per germline, CDR1 MGHRA and CDR2 YSYEKL. The CDR3 loop spans 14 amino acids. The V segment lost 3 bases and the J segment 8 bases; nucleotides outside the gene matches: 6. CDR3 sequence (DNA): TGCGCCAGCAGCCAGCTGCCAGGGGGAGAAAAACTGTTTTTT. This sequence encodes CASSQLPGGEKLFF.

This chain connects TRBV12-5 to TRBJ2-1, with TRBD2 matching over 11 bases. J gave up 3 bases and V 3 bases, and 10 bases lay outside the gene matches. The CDR3 has 18 amino acids. Per the germline V gene, CDR1 is LGHNT and CDR2 is FRNRAP. CDR3 sequence: CASGFHYWTSGYYNEQFF. CDR3 sequence (DNA): TGTGCTAGTGGTTTCCACTACTGGACTAGCGGGTACTACAATGAGCAGTTCTTC. Complete variable domain (other parts from reference TRBV12-5 and TRBJ2-1): DARVTQTPRHKVTEMGQEVTMRCQPILGHNTVFWYRQTMMQGLELLAYFRNRAPLDDSGMPKDRFSAEMPDATLATLKIQPSEPRDSAVYFCASGFHYWTSGYYNEQFFGPGTRLTVL.

The CDR3 reads CASSPWDSTNEQFF. DNA for the CDR3: TGTGCCAGCAGCCCCTGGGACTCAACTAATGAGCAGTTCTTC. This chain uses TRBV9 with TRBJ2-1, with D tentatively TRBD2 (6 bases). Trimming stripped 4 bases from V and 7 bases from J, with 15 bases between. Germline CDR1 SGDLS, CDR2 YYNGEE. The CDR3 loop spans 14 amino acids.

The chain has TRBV11-1 and TRBJ1-1; D is undetermined. The germline V and J ends were trimmed by 5 bases and 6 bases, with 10 bases remaining between them. This CDR3 has 12 amino acids. From germline, CDR1 is SGHAT and CDR2 FQDESV (reference sequence). The CDR3 is CASSRSESEAFF. CDR3 DNA: TGTGCCAGCAGCCGAAGTGAGTCTGAAGCTTTCTTT.

The V call is TRBV10-1, the J call TRBJ2-1; D is possibly TRBD1 (5 bases). Per germline, CDR1 WNHNN and CDR2 SYGVQD (reference sequence). This CDR3 has 14 residues. Trimming shortened V by 3 bases and J by 6 bases, and 12 bases separated the two germline ends. Written as DNA, the CDR3 is TGCGCCAGCAGTGATGGGGCACCTAGCAATGAGCAGTTCTTC. This sequence encodes CASSDGAPSNEQFF.

This chain joins TRBV7-2 and TRBJ2-5, with TRBD2 matching over 8 bases. V was pared by 5 bases and J by 5 bases, with 10 bases of the junction left unmatched. CDR1 and CDR2 from the germline V gene are SGHTA and FQGNSA. The CDR3 is made up of 15 amino acids. The chain's CDR3 is CASSPLTTGGETQYF. The CDR3 DNA reads TGTGCCAGCAGCCCACTCACGACGGGAGGGGAGACCCAGTACTTC.

The V gene is TRBV28, the J gene TRBJ2-2; TRBD1 matches 7 bases. The length of the CDR3 is 17 residues. Germline V gene data show CDR1 as MDHEN and CDR2 as SYDVKM. Trimming cost V 6 bases and J 2 bases; bases outside gene matches: 12. The CDR3 spells CASSRISGTDNTGELFF. Here the CDR3 DNA reads TGTGCCAGCAGCCGGATCTCCGGGACAGATAACACCGGGGAGCTGTTTTTT.

The chain uses TRBV7-2 and TRBJ2-7, with D possibly being TRBD1 (6 bases). The V end was cut by 3 bases, the J end by 4 bases, with 13 bases between. Germline V lookup: CDR1 SGHTA, CDR2 FQGNSA. This CDR3 contains 14 residues. CDR3 loop: CASSFIGQIYEQYF. DNA of the CDR3: TGTGCCAGCAGCTTTATAGGACAGATATACGAGCAGTACTTC.

This chain connects TRBV7-8 to TRBJ1-2, with a tentative D call TRBD1 (5 bases). Germline V gene lookup returns CDR1 SGHVS and CDR2 FQNEAQ. Trimming took off 6 bases at V and 8 bases at J, with 28 bases between the two ends. CDR3 length: 17 residues. The CDR3 spells CASRPAGFYAPGGGYTF. The DNA of the CDR3 is TGTGCCAGCAGGCCAGCGGGATTTTACGCACCTGGGGGAGGCTACACCTTC.

This sequence joins TRBV19 and TRBJ2-2, with D tentatively TRBD2 (6 bases). This CDR3 is 16 amino acids long. V was shortened by 5 bases and J by 4 bases, with 17 bases between the two germline ends. Germline V gene sequence: CDR1 LNHDA, CDR2 SQIVND (reference sequence). The CDR3 spells CASSPRWGVSTGELFF. The CDR3 region has the DNA TGTGCCAGTAGTCCCCGGTGGGGGGTCAGCACCGGGGAGCTGTTTTTT.

This clone appeared once. This sequence joins TRBV5-4 and TRBJ2-7; 9 bases align to TRBD2. Looked up from germline, CDR1 is SGHNT and CDR2 is YYREEE (reference sequence). Trimming removed 2 bases from V and 3 bases from J; junction bases left unmatched: 9. The length of the CDR3 is 16 residues. The CDR3 DNA reads TGTGCCAGCAGCTTTGGCTCGCGGGAGGGGGACTACGAGCAGTACTTC. Encoded protein: CASSFGSREGDYEQYF.